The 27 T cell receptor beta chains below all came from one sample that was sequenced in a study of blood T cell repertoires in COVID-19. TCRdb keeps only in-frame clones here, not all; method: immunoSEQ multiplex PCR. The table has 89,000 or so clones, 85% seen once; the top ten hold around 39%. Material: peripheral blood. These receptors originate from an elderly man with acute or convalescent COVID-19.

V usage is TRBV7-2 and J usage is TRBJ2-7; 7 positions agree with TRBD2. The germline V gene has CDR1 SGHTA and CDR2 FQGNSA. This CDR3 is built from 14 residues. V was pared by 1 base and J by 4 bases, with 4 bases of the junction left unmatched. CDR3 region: CASSLDGRKYEQYF. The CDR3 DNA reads TGTGCCAGCAGCTTAGACGGGAGGAAATACGAGCAGTACTTC.

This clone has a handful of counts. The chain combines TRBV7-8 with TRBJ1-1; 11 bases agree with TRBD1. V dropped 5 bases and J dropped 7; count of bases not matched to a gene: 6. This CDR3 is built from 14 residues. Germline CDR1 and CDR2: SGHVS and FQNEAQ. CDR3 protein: CASSLRTGGFEAFF. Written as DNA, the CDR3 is TGTGCCAGCAGCCTCCGGACAGGGGGCTTTGAAGCTTTCTTT.

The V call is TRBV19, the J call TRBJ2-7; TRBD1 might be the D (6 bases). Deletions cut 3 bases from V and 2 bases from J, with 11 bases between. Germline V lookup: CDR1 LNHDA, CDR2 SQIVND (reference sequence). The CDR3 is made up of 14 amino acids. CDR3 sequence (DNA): TGTGCCAGTAGTATCGGACAGCAAGCCTACGAGCAGTACTTC. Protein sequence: CASSIGQQAYEQYF.

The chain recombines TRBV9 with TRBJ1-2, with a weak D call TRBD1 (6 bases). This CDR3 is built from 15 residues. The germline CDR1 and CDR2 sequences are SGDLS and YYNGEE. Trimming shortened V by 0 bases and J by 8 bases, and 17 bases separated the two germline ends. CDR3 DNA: TGTGCCAGCAGCGTAGACAGGGTGACGATTAGCGGCTACACCTTC. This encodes CASSVDRVTISGYTF.

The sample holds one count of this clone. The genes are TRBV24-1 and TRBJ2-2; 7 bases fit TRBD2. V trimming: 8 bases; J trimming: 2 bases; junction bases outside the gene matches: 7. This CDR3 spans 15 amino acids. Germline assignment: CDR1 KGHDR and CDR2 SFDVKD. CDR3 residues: CATTSGGRNTGELFF. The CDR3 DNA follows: TGTGCCACCACCTCGGGGGGTAGAAACACCGGGGAGCTGTTTTTT.

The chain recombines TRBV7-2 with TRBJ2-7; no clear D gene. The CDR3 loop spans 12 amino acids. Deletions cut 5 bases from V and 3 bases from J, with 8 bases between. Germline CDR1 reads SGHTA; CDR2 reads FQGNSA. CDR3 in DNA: TGTGCCAGCAGCCTTCTCGTCTACGAGCAGTACTTC. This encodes CASSLLVYEQYF.

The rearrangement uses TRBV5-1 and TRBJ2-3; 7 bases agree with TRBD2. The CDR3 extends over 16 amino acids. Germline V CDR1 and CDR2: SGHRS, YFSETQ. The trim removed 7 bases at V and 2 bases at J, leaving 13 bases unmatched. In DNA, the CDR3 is TGCGCCAGCCCTAATACCGGGACTAATCACACAGATACGCAGTATTTT. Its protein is CASPNTGTNHTDTQYF.

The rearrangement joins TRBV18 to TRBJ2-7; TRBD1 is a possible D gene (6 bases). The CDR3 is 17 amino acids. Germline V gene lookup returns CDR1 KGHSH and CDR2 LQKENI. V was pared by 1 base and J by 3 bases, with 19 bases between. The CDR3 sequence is CASSPLGAGRGLYEQYF. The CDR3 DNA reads TGTGCCAGCTCACCACTCGGGGCGGGCAGGGGTCTCTACGAGCAGTACTTC.

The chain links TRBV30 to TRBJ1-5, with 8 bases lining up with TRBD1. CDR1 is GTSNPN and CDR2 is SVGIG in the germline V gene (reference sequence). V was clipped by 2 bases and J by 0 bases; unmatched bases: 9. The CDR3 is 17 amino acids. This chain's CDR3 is CAWSPTRTGFSNQPQHF. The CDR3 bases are TGTGCCTGGAGTCCAACACGGACAGGGTTTAGCAATCAGCCCCAGCATTTT. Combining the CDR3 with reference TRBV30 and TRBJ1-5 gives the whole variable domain SQTIHQWPATLVQPVGSPLSLECTVEGTSNPNLYWYRQAAGRGLQLLFYSVGIGQISSEVPQNLSASRPQDRQFILSSKKLLLSDSGFYLCAWSPTRTGFSNQPQHFGDGTRLSIL.

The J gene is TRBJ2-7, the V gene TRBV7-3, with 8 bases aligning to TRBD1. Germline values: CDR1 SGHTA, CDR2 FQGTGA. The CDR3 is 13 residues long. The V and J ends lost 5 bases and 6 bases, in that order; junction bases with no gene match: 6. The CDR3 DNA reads TGTGCCAGCAGCCCCTGGACAGGGAGCGAGCAGTACTTC. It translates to CASSPWTGSEQYF.

CDR3 coding DNA: TGTGCCAGCAGGGACAGGGGAGATCAGCCCCAGCATTTT. This gives the protein CASRDRGDQPQHF. The rearrangement joins TRBV2 to TRBJ1-5; 9 bases line up with TRBD1. Germline V lookup: CDR1 SNHLY, CDR2 FYNNEI. This CDR3 has 13 residues. The trim removed 6 bases at V and 5 bases at J, leaving 2 bases unmatched.

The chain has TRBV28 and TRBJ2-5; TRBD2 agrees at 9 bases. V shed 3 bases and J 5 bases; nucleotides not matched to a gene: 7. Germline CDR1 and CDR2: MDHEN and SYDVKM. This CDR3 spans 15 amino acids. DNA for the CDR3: TGTGCCAGCAGTTTTTGGCGGGAGGGATTTGAGACCCAGTACTTC. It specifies CASSFWREGFETQYF.

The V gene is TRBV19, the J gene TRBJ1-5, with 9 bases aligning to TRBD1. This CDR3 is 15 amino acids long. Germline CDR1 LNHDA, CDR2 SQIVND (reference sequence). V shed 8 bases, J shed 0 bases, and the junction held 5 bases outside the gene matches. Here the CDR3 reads CASSRDRVSNQPQHF. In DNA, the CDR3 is TGTGCCAGTTCTAGGGACAGGGTTAGCAATCAGCCCCAGCATTTT.

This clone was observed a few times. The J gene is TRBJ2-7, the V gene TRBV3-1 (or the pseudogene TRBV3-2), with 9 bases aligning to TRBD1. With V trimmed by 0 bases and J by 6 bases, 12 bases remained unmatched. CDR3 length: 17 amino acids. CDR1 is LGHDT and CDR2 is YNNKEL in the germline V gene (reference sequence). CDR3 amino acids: CASSQESGQGPTREQYF. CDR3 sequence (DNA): TGTGCCAGCAGCCAAGAGTCGGGACAGGGCCCTACTCGCGAGCAGTACTTC.

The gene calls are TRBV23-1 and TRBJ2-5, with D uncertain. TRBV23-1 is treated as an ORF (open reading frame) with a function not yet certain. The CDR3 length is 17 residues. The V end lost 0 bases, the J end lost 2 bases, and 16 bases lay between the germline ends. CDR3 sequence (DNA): TGCGCCAGCAGTCAATCGATGGTGAAGAGAAAACAAGAGACCCAGTACTTC. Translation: CASSQSMVKRKQETQYF.

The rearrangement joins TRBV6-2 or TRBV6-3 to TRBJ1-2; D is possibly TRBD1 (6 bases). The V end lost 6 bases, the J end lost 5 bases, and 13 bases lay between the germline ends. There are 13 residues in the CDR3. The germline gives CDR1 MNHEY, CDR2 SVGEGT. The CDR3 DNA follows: TGTGCCAGCAGCTCGCGGGGGGCTTATGGCTACACCTTC. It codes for CASSSRGAYGYTF.

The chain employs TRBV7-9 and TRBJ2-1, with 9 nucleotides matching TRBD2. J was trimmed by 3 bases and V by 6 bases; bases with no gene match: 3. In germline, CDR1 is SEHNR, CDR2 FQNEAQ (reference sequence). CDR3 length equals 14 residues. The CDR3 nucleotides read TGTGCCAGCAGACCGACTAGCGGCTACAATGAGCAGTTCTTC. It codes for CASRPTSGYNEQFF.

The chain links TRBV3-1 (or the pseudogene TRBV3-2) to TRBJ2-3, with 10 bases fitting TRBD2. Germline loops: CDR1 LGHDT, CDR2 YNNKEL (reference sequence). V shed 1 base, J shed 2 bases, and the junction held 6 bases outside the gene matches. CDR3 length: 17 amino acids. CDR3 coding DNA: TGTGCCAGCAGCCAAGTATCAGCGGGAGGGATCACAGATACGCAGTATTTT. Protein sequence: CASSQVSAGGITDTQYF.

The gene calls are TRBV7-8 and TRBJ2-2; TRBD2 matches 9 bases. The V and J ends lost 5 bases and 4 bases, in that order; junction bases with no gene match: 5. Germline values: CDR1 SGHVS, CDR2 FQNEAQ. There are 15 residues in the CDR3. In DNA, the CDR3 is TGTGCCAGCAGCCGGCTAGCGGGGACCACCGGGGAGCTGTTTTTT. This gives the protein CASSRLAGTTGELFF.

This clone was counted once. CDR3 nucleotides: TGTGCCAGCAGCTTCCCAGGGGGTAACACTGAAGCTTTCTTT. The encoded protein is CASSFPGGNTEAFF. This chain connects TRBV5-4 to TRBJ1-1, with 7 bases matching TRBD1. The CDR3 sequence is 14 residues long. Unmatched junction bases numbered 3, after V lost 2 bases and J lost 2 bases. CDR1 is SGHNT, CDR2 YYREEE, per germline (reference sequence).

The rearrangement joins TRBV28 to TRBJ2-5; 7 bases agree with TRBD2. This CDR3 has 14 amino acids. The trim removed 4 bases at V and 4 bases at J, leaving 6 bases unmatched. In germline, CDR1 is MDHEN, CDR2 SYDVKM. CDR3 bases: TGTGCCAGCAGTTCTACCGGGACTATAGAGACCCAGTACTTC. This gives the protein CASSSTGTIETQYF.

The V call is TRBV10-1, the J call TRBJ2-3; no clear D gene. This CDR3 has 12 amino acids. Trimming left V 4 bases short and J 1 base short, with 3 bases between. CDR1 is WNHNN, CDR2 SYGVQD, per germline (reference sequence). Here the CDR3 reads CASSAGTDTQYF. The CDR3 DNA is TGCGCCAGCAGTGCGGGCACAGATACGCAGTATTTT.

CDR3 bases: TGTGCCAGCAGTCTTTATTCCGGGACAGGGATTGGGGGCAATCAGCCCCAGCATTTT. It translates to CASSLYSGTGIGGNQPQHF. The J gene is TRBJ1-5, the V gene TRBV28, with TRBD1 identical over 9 bases. CDR3 length: 19 amino acids. After removal of 5 bases from V and 2 bases from J, the junction contained 16 bases not matched to a gene. Germline CDR1 reads MDHEN; CDR2 reads SYDVKM.

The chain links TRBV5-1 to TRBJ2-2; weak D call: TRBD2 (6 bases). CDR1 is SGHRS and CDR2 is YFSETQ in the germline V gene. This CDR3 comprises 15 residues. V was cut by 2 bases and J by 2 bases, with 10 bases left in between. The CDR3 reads CASSFSGTNTGELFF. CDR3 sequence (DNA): TGCGCCAGCAGCTTTAGCGGCACTAACACCGGGGAGCTGTTTTTT.

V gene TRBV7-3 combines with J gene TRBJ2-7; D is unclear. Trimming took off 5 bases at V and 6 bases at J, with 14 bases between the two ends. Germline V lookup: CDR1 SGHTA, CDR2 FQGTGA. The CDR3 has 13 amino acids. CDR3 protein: CASSTVRFAEQYF. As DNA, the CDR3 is TGTGCCAGCAGCACGGTCCGGTTCGCCGAGCAGTACTTC.

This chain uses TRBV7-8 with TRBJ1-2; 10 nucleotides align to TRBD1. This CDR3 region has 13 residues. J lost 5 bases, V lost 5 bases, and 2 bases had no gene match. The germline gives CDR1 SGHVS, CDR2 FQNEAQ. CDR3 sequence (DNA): TGTGCCAGCAGCGAGGGACAGGGGTATGGCTACACCTTC. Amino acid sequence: CASSEGQGYGYTF.

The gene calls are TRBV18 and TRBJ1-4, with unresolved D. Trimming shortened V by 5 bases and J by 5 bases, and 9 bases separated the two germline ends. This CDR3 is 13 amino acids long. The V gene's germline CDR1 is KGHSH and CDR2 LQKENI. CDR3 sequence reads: CASSSPQNEKLFF. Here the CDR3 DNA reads TGTGCCAGCTCATCCCCGCAGAATGAAAAACTGTTTTTT.